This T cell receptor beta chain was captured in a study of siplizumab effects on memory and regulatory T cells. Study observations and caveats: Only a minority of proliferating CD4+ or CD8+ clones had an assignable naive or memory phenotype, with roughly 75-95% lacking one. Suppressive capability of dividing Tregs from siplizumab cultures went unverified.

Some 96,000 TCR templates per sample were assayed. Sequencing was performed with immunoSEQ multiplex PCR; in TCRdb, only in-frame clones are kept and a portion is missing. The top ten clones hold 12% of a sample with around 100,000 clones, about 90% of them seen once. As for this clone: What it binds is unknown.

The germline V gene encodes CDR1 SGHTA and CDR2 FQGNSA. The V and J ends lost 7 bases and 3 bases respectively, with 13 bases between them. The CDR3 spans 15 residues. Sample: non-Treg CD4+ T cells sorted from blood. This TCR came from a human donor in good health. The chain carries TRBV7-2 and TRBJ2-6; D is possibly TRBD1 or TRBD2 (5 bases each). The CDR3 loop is CASTLRGGGANVLTF. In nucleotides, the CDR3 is TGTGCCAGCACCCTTCGGGGCGGTGGGGCCAACGTCCTGACTTTC.